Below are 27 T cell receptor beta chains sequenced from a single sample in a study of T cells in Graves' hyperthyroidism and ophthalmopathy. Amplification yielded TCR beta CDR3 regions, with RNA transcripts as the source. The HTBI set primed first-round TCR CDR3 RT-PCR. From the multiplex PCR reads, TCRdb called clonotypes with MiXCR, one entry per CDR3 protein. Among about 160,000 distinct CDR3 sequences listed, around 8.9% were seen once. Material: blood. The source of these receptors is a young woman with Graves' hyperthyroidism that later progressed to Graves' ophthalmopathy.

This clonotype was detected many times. CDR3 in DNA: TGTGCCAGCAGTGAAGATGACACATACAATGAGCAGTTCTTC. As protein: CASSEDDTYNEQFF. The V call is TRBV6-1, the J call TRBJ2-1; the D is unclear. The CDR3 consists of 14 residues. Per the germline V gene, CDR1 is MNHNS and CDR2 is SASEGT. With 1 base removed from V and 4 bases from J, the gap between germline ends came to 8 bases.

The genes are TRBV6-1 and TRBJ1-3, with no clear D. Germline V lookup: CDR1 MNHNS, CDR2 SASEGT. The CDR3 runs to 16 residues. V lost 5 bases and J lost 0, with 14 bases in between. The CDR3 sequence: CASSPLSPSSGNTIYF. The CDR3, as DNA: TGTGCCAGCAGTCCTCTTAGCCCGAGCTCTGGAAACACCATATATTTT.

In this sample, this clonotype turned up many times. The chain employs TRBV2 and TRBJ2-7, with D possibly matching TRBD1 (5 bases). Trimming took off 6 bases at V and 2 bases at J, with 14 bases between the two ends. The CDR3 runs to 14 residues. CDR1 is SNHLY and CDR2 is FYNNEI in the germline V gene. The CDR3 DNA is TGTGCCAGCAGGAACGGCCAGGGCGCCTACGAGCAGTACTTC. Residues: CASRNGQGAYEQYF.

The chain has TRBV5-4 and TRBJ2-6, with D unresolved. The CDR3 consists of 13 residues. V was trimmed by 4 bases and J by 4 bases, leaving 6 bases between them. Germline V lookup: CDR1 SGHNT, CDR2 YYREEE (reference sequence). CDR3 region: CASSLLGANVLTF. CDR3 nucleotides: TGTGCCAGCAGCCTTTTAGGGGCCAACGTCCTGACTTTC. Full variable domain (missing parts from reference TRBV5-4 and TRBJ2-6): ETGVTQSPTHLIKTRGQQVTLRCSSQSGHNTVSWYQQALGQGPQFIFQYYREEENGRGNFPPRFSGLQFPNYSSELNVNALELDDSALYLCASSLLGANVLTFGAGSRLTVL.

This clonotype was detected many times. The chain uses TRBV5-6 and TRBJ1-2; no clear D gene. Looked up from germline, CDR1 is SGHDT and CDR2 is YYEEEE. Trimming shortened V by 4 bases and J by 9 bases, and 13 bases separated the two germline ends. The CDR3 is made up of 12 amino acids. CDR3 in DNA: TGTGCCAGCAGCGACCGGATCGGGAGCTACACCTTC. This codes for CASSDRIGSYTF.

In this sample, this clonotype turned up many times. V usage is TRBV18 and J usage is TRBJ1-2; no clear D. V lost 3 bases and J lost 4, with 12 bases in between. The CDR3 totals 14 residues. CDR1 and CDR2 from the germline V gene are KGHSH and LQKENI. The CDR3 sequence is CASSPAGSRYGYTF. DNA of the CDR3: TGTGCCAGCTCACCGGCCGGGTCTCGCTATGGCTACACCTTC.

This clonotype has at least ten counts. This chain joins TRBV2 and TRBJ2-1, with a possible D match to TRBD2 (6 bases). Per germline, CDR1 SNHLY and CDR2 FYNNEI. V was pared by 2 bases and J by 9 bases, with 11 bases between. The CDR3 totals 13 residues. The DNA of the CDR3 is TGTGCCAGCAGTGAATTCATGGGGGGTGAGCAGTTCTTC. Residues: CASSEFMGGEQFF.

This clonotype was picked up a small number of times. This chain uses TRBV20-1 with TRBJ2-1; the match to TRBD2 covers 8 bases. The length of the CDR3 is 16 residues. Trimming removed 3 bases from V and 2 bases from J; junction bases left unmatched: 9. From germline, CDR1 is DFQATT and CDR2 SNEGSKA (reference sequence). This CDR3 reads CSASAEREFTYNEQFF. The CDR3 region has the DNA TGCAGTGCTAGCGCTGAGCGGGAGTTCACCTACAATGAGCAGTTCTTC.

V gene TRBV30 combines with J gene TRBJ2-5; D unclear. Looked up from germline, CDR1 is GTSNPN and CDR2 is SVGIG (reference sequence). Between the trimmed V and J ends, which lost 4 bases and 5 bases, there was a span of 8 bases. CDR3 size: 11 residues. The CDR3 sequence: CAWKELETQYF. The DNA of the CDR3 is TGTGCCTGGAAGGAGCTCGAGACCCAGTACTTC.

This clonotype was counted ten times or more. DNA for the CDR3: TGTGCCTTCAGTGCTGGGACAGGGTATGGCTACACCTTC. Amino acid sequence: CAFSAGTGYGYTF. This sequence joins TRBV30 and TRBJ1-2; 9 nucleotides agree with TRBD1. V trimming: 7 bases; J trimming: 5 bases; junction bases outside the gene matches: 8. Germline V lookup: CDR1 GTSNPN, CDR2 SVGIG (reference sequence). The CDR3 covers 13 residues. The full variable domain, rest sourced from reference TRBV30 and TRBJ1-2, is SQTIHQWPATLVQPVGSPLSLECTVEGTSNPNLYWYRQAAGRGLQLLFYSVGIGQISSEVPQNLSASRPQDRQFILSSKKLLLSDSGFYLCAFSAGTGYGYTFGSGTRLTVV.

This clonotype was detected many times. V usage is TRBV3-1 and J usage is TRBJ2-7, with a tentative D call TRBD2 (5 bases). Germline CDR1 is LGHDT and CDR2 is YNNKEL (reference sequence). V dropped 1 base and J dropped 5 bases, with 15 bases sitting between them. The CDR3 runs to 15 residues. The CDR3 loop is CASSQGATLGHEQYF. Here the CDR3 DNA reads TGTGCCAGCAGCCAAGGGGCCACACTAGGCCACGAGCAGTACTTC.

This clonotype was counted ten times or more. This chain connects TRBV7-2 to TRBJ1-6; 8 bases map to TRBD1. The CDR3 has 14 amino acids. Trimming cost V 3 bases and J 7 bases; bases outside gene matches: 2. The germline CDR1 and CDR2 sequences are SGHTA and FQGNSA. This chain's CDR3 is CASSFGQGNSPLHF. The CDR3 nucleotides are TGTGCCAGCAGCTTCGGACAGGGCAATTCACCCCTCCACTTT.

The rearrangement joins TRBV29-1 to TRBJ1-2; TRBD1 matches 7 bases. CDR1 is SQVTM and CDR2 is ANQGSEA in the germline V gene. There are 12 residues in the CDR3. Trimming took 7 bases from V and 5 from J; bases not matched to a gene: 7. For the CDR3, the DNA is TGCAGCGCGGAGGGACAGATTTATGGCTACACCTTC. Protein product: CSAEGQIYGYTF.

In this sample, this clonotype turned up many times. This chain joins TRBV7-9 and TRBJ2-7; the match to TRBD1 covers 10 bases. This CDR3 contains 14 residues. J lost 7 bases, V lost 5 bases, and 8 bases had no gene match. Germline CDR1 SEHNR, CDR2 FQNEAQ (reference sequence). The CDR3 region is CASSIRQGAREQYF. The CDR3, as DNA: TGTGCCAGCAGCATAAGACAGGGGGCGCGTGAGCAGTACTTC.

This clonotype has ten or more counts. CDR3 in amino acids: CASSDRRDQETQYF. The DNA of the CDR3 is TGTGCCAGCAGTGATCGCCGGGATCAAGAGACCCAGTACTTC. The chain carries TRBV2 and TRBJ2-5; maybe TRBD2 (5 bases). Germline lookup yields CDR1 SNHLY and CDR2 FYNNEI. V lost 3 bases, J lost 2 bases, and 10 bases lay in between. The CDR3 is 14 residues long.

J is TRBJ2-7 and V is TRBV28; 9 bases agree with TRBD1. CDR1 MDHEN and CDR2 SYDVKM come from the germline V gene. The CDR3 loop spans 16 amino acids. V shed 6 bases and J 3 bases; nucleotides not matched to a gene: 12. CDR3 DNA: TGTGCCAGCAGCAATACGGGACAGGGCCCATACTACGAGCAGTACTTC. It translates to CASSNTGQGPYYEQYF.

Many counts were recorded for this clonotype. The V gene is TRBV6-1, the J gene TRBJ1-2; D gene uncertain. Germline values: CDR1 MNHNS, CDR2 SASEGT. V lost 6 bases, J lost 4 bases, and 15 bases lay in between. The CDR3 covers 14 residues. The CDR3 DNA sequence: TGTGCCAGCAGCGCGTACGGGTTGAGCTATGGCTACACCTTC. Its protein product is CASSAYGLSYGYTF.

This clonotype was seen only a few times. CDR3 loop: CASSLAPTNMNTEAFF. The CDR3 coding sequence is TGCGCCAGCAGCTTGGCTCCGACGAACATGAACACTGAAGCTTTCTTT. The rearrangement uses TRBV5-1 and TRBJ1-1; D is uncertain. CDR1 and CDR2 from the germline V gene are SGHRS and YFSETQ. The CDR3 runs to 16 residues. Trimming stripped 0 bases from V and 0 bases from J, with 12 bases between. The full variable domain, completed using reference TRBV5-1 and TRBJ1-1, is KAGVTQTPRYLIKTRGQQVTLSCSPISGHRSVSWYQQTPGQGLQFLFEYFSETQRNKGNFPGRFSGRQFSNSRSEMNVSTLELGDSALYLCASSLAPTNMNTEAFFGQGTRLTVV.

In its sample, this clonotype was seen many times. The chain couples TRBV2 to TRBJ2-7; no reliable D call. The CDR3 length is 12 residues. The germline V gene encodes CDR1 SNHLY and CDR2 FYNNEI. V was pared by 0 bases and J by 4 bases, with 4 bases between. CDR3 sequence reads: CASSEAWYEQYF. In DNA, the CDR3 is TGTGCCAGCAGTGAAGCGTGGTACGAGCAGTACTTC.

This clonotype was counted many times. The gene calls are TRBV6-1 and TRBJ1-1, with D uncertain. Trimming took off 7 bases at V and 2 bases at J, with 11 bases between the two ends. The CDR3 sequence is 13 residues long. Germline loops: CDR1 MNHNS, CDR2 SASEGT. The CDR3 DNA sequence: TGTGCCAGCACCTCCGGCGAAAACACTGAAGCTTTCTTT. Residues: CASTSGENTEAFF.

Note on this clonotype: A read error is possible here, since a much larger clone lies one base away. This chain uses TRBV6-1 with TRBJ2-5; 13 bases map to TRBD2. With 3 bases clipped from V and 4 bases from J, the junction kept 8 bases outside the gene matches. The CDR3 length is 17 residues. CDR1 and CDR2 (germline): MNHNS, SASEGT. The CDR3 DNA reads TGTGCCAGCAGTGAGAAGGGGACTAGCGGGATGGGAGAGACCCAGTACTTC. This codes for CASSEKGTSGMGETQYF.

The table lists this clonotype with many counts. For the CDR3, the DNA is TGTGCCATGGAGGGCTCTGGAAACACCATATATTTT. The encoded protein is CAMEGSGNTIYF. V usage is TRBV10-3 and J usage is TRBJ1-3; no reliable D call. Trimming shortened V by 9 bases and J by 0 bases, and 6 bases separated the two germline ends. The germline CDR1 and CDR2 sequences are ENHRY and SYGVKD. There are 12 residues in the CDR3.

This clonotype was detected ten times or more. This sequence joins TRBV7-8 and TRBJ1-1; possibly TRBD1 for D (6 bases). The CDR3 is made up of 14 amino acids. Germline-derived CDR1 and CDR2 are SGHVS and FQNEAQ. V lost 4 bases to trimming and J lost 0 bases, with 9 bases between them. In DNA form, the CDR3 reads TGTGCCAGCAGCTGGACAGTCATGAACACTGAAGCTTTCTTT. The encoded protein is CASSWTVMNTEAFF.

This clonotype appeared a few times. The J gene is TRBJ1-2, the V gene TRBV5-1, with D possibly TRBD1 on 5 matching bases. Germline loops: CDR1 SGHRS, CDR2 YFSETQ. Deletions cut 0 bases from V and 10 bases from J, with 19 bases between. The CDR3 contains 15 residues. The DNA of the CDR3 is TGCGCCAGCAGCTTGGGTTCTCGATTGACAGTGGACTACACCTTC. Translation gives CASSLGSRLTVDYTF.

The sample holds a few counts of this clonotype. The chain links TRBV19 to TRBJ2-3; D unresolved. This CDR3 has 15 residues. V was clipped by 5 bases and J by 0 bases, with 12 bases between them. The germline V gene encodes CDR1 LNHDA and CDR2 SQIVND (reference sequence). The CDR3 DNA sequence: TGTGCCAGTAGTCCCAGACCAACTAGCACAGATACGCAGTATTTT. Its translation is CASSPRPTSTDTQYF.

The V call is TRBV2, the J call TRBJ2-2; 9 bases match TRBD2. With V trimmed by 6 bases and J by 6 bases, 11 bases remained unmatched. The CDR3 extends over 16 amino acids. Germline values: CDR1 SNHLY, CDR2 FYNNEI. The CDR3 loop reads CASRGLAGGPAGELFF. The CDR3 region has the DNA TGTGCCAGCAGGGGTCTTGCGGGGGGGCCAGCCGGGGAGCTGTTTTTT.

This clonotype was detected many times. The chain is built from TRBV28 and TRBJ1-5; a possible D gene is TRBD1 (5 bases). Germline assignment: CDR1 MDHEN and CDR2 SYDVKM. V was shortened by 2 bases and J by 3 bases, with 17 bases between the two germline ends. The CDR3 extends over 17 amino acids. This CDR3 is CASSLVRPGTTNQPQHF. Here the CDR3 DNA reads TGTGCCAGCAGTTTAGTACGCCCCGGGACTACCAATCAGCCCCAGCATTTT.